A selection of T cell receptor beta chains follows, all from one sample in a study of T cell responses to AZD1222 COVID-19 vaccine. Clones were read by immunoSEQ multiplex PCR, and TCRdb kept only the in-frame ones, dropping some. The repertoire holds roughly 71,000 clones, with about 85% as singletons. The sequenced sample was peripheral blood, obtained on day 0 of AZD1222 vaccination. Receptors were obtained from an adult in good health. Each CDR3 is given with its conserved first and last residue. Fields, in order: clone size, J gene, V gene, D gene, CDR3 DNA, CDR3 protein. The D gene is left open where the match is weak. Clone size, where shown, is once, few, many, or a class for clones that have expanded.

- TRBJ1-2 TRBV24-1 - TGTGCCACCAGTGATGGATTGAGGGGCTACACCTTC CATSDGLRGYTF
- TRBJ2-3 TRBV7-2 TRBD2 TGCAGTAGCGGGAGATGGTCAGATACGCAGTATTTT CSSGRWSDTQYF
- TRBJ1-2 TRBV27 - TGTGCCAGCAGTGGGTCGAGTGTTGGCTACACCTTC CASSGSSVGYTF
- TRBJ1-5 TRBV3-1/TRBV3-2 - TGTGCCAGCAGCCAAGATCATTCCAGTACCCAGCCCCAGCATTTT CASSQDHSSTQPQHF
- TRBJ2-7 TRBV27 - TGTGCCAGCAAACCGAATCTATCAGGGTACGAGCAGTACTTC CASKPNLSGYEQYF
- TRBJ1-6 TRBV4-2 - TGTGCCAGCAGCCAAGATCCAACTACAGGGACATCCGCACCCCTCCACTTT CASSQDPTTGTSAPLHF
- TRBJ1-4 TRBV16 - TGTGCCAGCAGCCAATCAACTACAGGGCAGGAAAAACTGTTTTTT CASSQSTTGQEKLFF
- TRBJ2-2 TRBV21-1 - TGTGCCAGCAGCAAAGCGGGAATAGCGGTGAACACCGGGGAGCTGTTTTTT CASSKAGIAVNTGELFF
- TRBJ2-1 TRBV19 - TGTGCCAGTAGTGCCCAGGGGCCCCCCTACAATGAGCAGTTCTTC CASSAQGPPYNEQFF
- TRBJ1-2 TRBV29-1 TRBD1 TGCAGCGTTGAAGTGGCGGGGACAGGGGTGAACTATGGCTACACCTTC CSVEVAGTGVNYGYTF
- TRBJ1-2 TRBV9 - TGTGCCAGCAGCGTAGATCCACAGTTGAACTATGGCTACACCTTC CASSVDPQLNYGYTF
- TRBJ2-7 TRBV19 TRBD2 TGTGCCAGTAGTAGGACTAGCGGGGGCTCCTACGAGCAGTACTTC CASSRTSGGSYEQYF
- TRBJ1-1 TRBV29-1 - TGCAGCGTTGACCTGGGTGGAGAGAACACTGAAGCTTTCTTT CSVDLGGENTEAFF
- TRBJ2-5 TRBV5-6 - TGTGCCAGCAGCTTGGCCTTGGGGGGCGAGACCCAGTACTTC CASSLALGGETQYF
- TRBJ2-2 TRBV18 - TGTGCCAGCTCTCCAGATCTGGGCGGGGAGCTGTTTTTT CASSPDLGGELFF
- TRBJ1-5 TRBV25-1 - TGTGCCAGCAGTGCCCAGAGGGGACAGCCCCAGCATTTT CASSAQRGQPQHF
- TRBJ2-7 TRBV2 - TGTGCCAGCAGTGAATTAGTAACAGGGTACGAAGGCTACGAGCAGTACTTC CASSELVTGYEGYEQYF
- TRBJ1-1 TRBV6-5 TRBD1 TGTGCCAGCCTACGGACAGGGAGTACCACTGAAGCTTTCTTT CASLRTGSTTEAFF
- TRBJ1-2 TRBV19 - TGTGCTACATCTCCCGGGACCAGTATTGACTATGGCTACACCTTC CATSPGTSIDYGYTF
- TRBJ1-2 TRBV18 - TGTGCCAGCTCGCCGGACATGGGCTATGGCTACACCTTC CASSPDMGYGYTF
- TRBJ2-7 TRBV7-6 - TGTGCCAGCAGCCCTACAGGGGGGGGAGTGTACGAGCAGTACTTC CASSPTGGGVYEQYF
few TRBJ2-1 TRBV7-8 - TGTGCCAGCAGCTCTGGGGGCGATGAGCAGTTCTTC CASSSGGDEQFF
- TRBJ1-1 TRBV28 - TGTGCCAGCAGCCGCTACGTGGGGAACACTGAAGCTTTCTTT CASSRYVGNTEAFF
- TRBJ1-6 TRBV5-5 - TGTGCCAGCAGCTTCACGGCTAAGTCCAGGAGCTCCTATAATTCACCCCTCCACTTT CASSFTAKSRSSYNSPLHF
- TRBJ2-5 TRBV20-1 - TGCAGTAGGGGGTTTCTAGAGACCCAGTACTTC CSRGFLETQYF
- TRBJ2-7 TRBV13 - TGTGCCAGCAGCTTATCCTCCTACGAGCAGTACTTC CASSLSSYEQYF
- TRBJ1-2 TRBV10-3 TRBD1 TGTGCCATCAGGCCGGGACAGATTCCCTATGGCTACACCTTC CAIRPGQIPYGYTF
- TRBJ1-2 TRBV5-4 - TGTGCCAGCAGCTTGGTAAGGCAGGACTATGGCTACACCTTC CASSLVRQDYGYTF
- TRBJ2-3 TRBV12-5 TRBD2 TGTGCTAGTGGCCGGGGGGTAGCGGGGATGACAGATACGCAGTATTTT CASGRGVAGMTDTQYF
- TRBJ1-6 TRBV7-9 - TGTGCCAGCAGCTCTAGCGAGTTCGGAAGCTCCTATAATTCACCCCTCCACTTT CASSSSEFGSSYNSPLHF
- TRBJ1-3 TRBV19 TRBD1 TGTGCCAGTAGTACGCAACCGGGACAGGAGGAGAGAAACACCATATATTTT CASSTQPGQEERNTIYF
- TRBJ1-1 TRBV7-9 TRBD1 TGTGCCAGCAGCTTGGGACGGCAACAGGGGGTAGAGGTTGCTTTCTTT CASSLGRQQGVEVAFF
- TRBJ1-3 TRBV4-1 - TGCGCCAGCAGCCAAGGGCTTAACTCTGGAAACACCATATATTTT CASSQGLNSGNTIYF
- TRBJ1-2 TRBV9 - TGTGCCAGCAGCCCGGCCGGGGACTATGGCTACACCTTC CASSPAGDYGYTF
- TRBJ2-7 TRBV6-6 - TGTGCCAGCACTGAGCTAGCAGTTAAGGAGCAGTACTTC CASTELAVKEQYF